This entry lists 22 T cell receptor beta chains sequenced from one sample in a study of shared clonotypes between healthy human individuals. TCRdb's table, derived via immunoSEQ multiplex PCR, lists solely in-frame clones and lacks some. The sample has 450,000 to 500,000 clones; about 72% are singletons. The source material was PBMCs. Receptors were obtained from a woman aged 40 to 50 in good health. Some clones in this sample may be carry-over from other donors' samples.

J is TRBJ2-2 and V is TRBV19; TRBD2 matches 7 bases. Germline V gene sequence: CDR1 LNHDA, CDR2 SQIVND (reference sequence). The junction had 4 bases not matched to a gene; V was cut back by 3 bases and J by 3 bases. The CDR3 has 15 amino acids. This CDR3 is CASSIGGGDTGELFF. Written as DNA, the CDR3 is TGTGCCAGTAGTATCGGTGGGGGGGACACCGGGGAGCTGTTTTTT.

This clone has just a few counts. The chain employs TRBV4-2 and TRBJ2-7; possibly TRBD2 for D (5 bases). The CDR3 has 15 residues. The germline V gene encodes CDR1 LGHNA and CDR2 YNFKEQ. Trimming stripped 4 bases from V and 1 base from J, with 14 bases between. The chain's CDR3 is CASSRPQTSSYEQYF. Written as DNA, the CDR3 is TGTGCCAGCAGCCGCCCCCAAACTAGTTCCTACGAGCAGTACTTC.

The table lists this clone with a count of one. The chain links TRBV5-1 to TRBJ1-3; D ambiguous. The germline CDR1 and CDR2 sequences are SGHRS and YFSETQ. V was pared by 3 bases and J by 0 bases, with 10 bases between. This CDR3 region has 15 residues. As DNA, the CDR3 is TGCGCCAGCAGCTCGGACGTGAGCTCTGGAAACACCATATATTTT. Translated: CASSSDVSSGNTIYF.

The rearrangement links TRBV5-5 to TRBJ1-2; a possible D gene is TRBD1 (5 bases). This CDR3 is 12 amino acids long. Germline V gene sequence: CDR1 SGHKS, CDR2 YYEKEE (reference sequence). V shed 2 bases and J shed 5 bases, with 7 bases lying between them. CDR3 in DNA: TGTGCCAGCAGCTTCAGGGATTATGGCTACACCTTC. As protein: CASSFRDYGYTF.

The V and J genes are TRBV5-4 and TRBJ2-5; 7 nucleotides agree with TRBD1. V shed 3 bases and J 1 base; nucleotides not matched to a gene: 0. Looked up from germline, CDR1 is SGHNT and CDR2 is YYREEE (reference sequence). The CDR3 loop spans 13 amino acids. CDR3 in amino acids: CASSWDSQETQYF. The CDR3 nucleotides read TGTGCCAGCAGCTGGGACAGCCAAGAGACCCAGTACTTC.

This rearrangement joins TRBV4-3 to TRBJ2-7, with D tentatively TRBD2 (5 bases). Trimming pared 8 bases from V and 0 bases from J, leaving 14 bases between. Germline assignment: CDR1 LGHNA and CDR2 YSLEER. The CDR3 totals 14 residues. DNA of the CDR3: TGCGCCAGCTCTTTGAGGGCCTACTCCTACGAGCAGTACTTC. Translated: CASSLRAYSYEQYF.

This clone was counted a single time. One end of the junction is discordant with germline, which a read error may explain. The chain has TRBV7-2 and TRBJ1-1; D gene uncertain. Germline V lookup: CDR1 SGHTA, CDR2 FQGNSA. This CDR3 is 15 amino acids long. CDR3 amino acids: CASSQAPGEGTEAFF. DNA of the CDR3: TGCGCCAGCAGCCAAGCCCCCGGGGAAGGGACTGAAGCTTTCTTT. Complete variable domain (other parts from reference TRBV7-2 and TRBJ1-1): GAGVSQSPSNKVTEKGKDVELRCDPISGHTALYWYRQSLGQGLEFLIYFQGNSAPDKSGLPSDRFSAERTGGSVSTLTIQRTQQEDSAVYLCASSQAPGEGTEAFFGQGTRLTVV.

Note on this clone: It is likely a read error: a sequence one base away is far more abundant. The chain is built from TRBV7-9 and TRBJ2-7, with D possibly being TRBD1 (5 bases). The CDR3 loop spans 13 amino acids. CDR1 is SEHNR, CDR2 FQNEAQ, per germline (reference sequence). The CDR3 DNA reads as TGTGCCAGCAGCTCCAGGACACCCTACAAGCAGTACTTC. This encodes CASSSRTPYKQYF.

Regarding this clone: The junction departs from germline at one end; a sequencing error may be responsible. V and J are TRBV11-1 and TRBJ2-7, with TRBD2 matching 8 bases. Germline V lookup: CDR1 SGHAT, CDR2 FQDESV (reference sequence). This CDR3 comprises 19 residues. CDR3 sequence reads: CASSPRIAGIGGSRNERYF. The CDR3 DNA reads TGTGCCAGCAGCCCCCGGATAGCGGGAATAGGTGGTTCCAGGAACGAGCGGTACTTC.

The CDR3 DNA reads as TGTGCCACCAGCAGAGGGGACGGCTACACTGAAGCTTTCTTT. This encodes CATSRGDGYTEAFF. The rearrangement uses TRBV15 and TRBJ1-1; possible D gene TRBD1, 5 bases. Germline V gives CDR1 LNHNV, CDR2 YYDKDF (reference sequence). The CDR3 runs to 14 residues. Trimming took off 1 base at V and 3 bases at J, with 9 bases between the two ends.

The V and J genes are TRBV30 and TRBJ2-1; TRBD2 matches at 9 bases. The CDR3 is made up of 14 amino acids. V gave up 3 bases and J gave up 9 bases; unmatched junction bases: 9. Germline CDR1 is GTSNPN and CDR2 is SVGIG (reference sequence). The CDR3 bases are TGTGCCTGGAGCCGGGACCTGCGGGAGGGTGAGCAGTTCTTC. Its protein is CAWSRDLREGEQFF.

This clone was picked up many times. In the same sample, other DNA sequences code for this CDR3. This rearrangement joins TRBV25-1 to TRBJ1-1; possibly TRBD1 for D (6 bases). V lost 5 bases and J 1 base, leaving 8 bases between the germline ends. Germline V gives CDR1 MGHDK, CDR2 SYGVNS. The length of the CDR3 is 13 residues. The CDR3 sequence is CASSPRGNTEAFF. DNA for the CDR3: TGTGCCAGCAGTCCCAGGGGGAACACTGAAGCTTTCTTT.

This clone has a handful of counts. This may be a read error, as it is one base from a much larger clone. The chain joins TRBV5-6 to TRBJ2-7; a weak D match, TRBD2 (6 bases). Germline V CDR1 and CDR2: SGHDT, YYEEEE. The CDR3 consists of 14 residues. Trimming cost V 2 bases and J 5 bases, with 14 bases left between them. In DNA, the CDR3 is TGTGCCAGCAGCTTAGGGCAGGGCGGGAACGAGCAGTACTTC. The encoded protein is CASSLGQGGNEQYF.

The rearrangement links TRBV10-2 to TRBJ2-1; D is possibly TRBD2 (5 bases). CDR1 and CDR2 (germline): WSHSY, SAAADI. CDR3 length: 15 residues. V lost 0 bases, J lost 9 bases, and 15 bases lay in between. In DNA, the CDR3 is TGCGCCAGCAGTGAGTCGGGGAGCTGGGCGGGTGAGCAGTTCTTC. This codes for CASSESGSWAGEQFF.

The rearrangement links TRBV7-2 to TRBJ2-5, with 12 bases that match TRBD2. Losses at the gene ends were 1 base for V and 5 bases for J; bases not matched to a gene: 5. Germline-derived CDR1 and CDR2 are SGHTA and FQGNSA. The length of the CDR3 is 16 residues. The CDR3 DNA reads TGTGCCAGCAGCTTAGAGCTAGCGGGAGGGATGGAGACCCAGTACTTC. This encodes CASSLELAGGMETQYF. The variable domain in full, completed from reference TRBV7-2 and TRBJ2-5, reads GAGVSQSPSNKVTEKGKDVELRCDPISGHTALYWYRQSLGQGLEFLIYFQGNSAPDKSGLPSDRFSAERTGGSVSTLTIQRTQQEDSAVYLCASSLELAGGMETQYFGPGTRLLVL.

The J gene is TRBJ1-4, the V gene TRBV7-8; the match to TRBD1 covers 9 bases. Germline assignment: CDR1 SGHVS and CDR2 FQNEAQ. The V segment lost 5 bases and the J segment 6 bases; nucleotides outside the gene matches: 7. This CDR3 has 15 amino acids. CDR3 nucleotide sequence: TGTGCCAGCAGCCGGGGGGGACAGGGTGATGAAAAACTGTTTTTT. Amino acids: CASSRGGQGDEKLFF.

The DNA of the CDR3 is TGTGCCAGCAGCTTATACGCGGGCTTAAACACCGGGGAGCTGTTTTTT. Its translation is CASSLYAGLNTGELFF. This rearrangement joins TRBV7-2 to TRBJ2-2; D possibly corresponds to TRBD2 (5 bases). Trimming shortened V by 2 bases and J by 2 bases, and 12 bases separated the two germline ends. This CDR3 contains 16 residues. Per germline, CDR1 SGHTA and CDR2 FQGNSA.

CDR3 in amino acids: CASSVSLGLAGDLVNEQYF. Here the CDR3 DNA reads TGTGCCAGCAGCGTATCCTTGGGACTAGCGGGAGACCTCGTGAACGAGCAGTACTTC. The chain couples TRBV9 to TRBJ2-7, with 14 positions matching TRBD2. V lost 1 base to trimming and J lost 5 bases; unmatched junction nucleotides: 14. In germline, CDR1 is SGDLS, CDR2 YYNGEE. This CDR3 region has 19 residues. Full variable domain (outside the CDR3, taken from reference TRBV9 and TRBJ2-7): DSGVTQTPKHLITATGQRVTLRCSPRSGDLSVYWYQQSLDQGLQFLIQYYNGEERAKGNILERFSAQQFPDLHSELNLSSLELGDSALYFCASSVSLGLAGDLVNEQYFGPGTRLTVT.

The CDR3 sequence: CASSARTGVEKLFF. CDR3 nucleotides: TGTGCCAGCAGCGCGAGGACAGGGGTTGAAAAACTGTTTTTT. The V call is TRBV9, the J call TRBJ1-4, with 9 bases matching TRBD1. The CDR3 is 14 residues long. With V trimmed by 3 bases and J by 7 bases, 4 bases remained unmatched. In germline, CDR1 is SGDLS, CDR2 YYNGEE.

As DNA, the CDR3 is TGTGCCTGGAGGGGCAAGGGGGCGATTGAGCAGTACTTC. As protein: CAWRGKGAIEQYF. The rearrangement joins TRBV30 to TRBJ2-7; 7 positions agree with TRBD1. The CDR3 has 13 amino acids. Trimming took 3 bases from V and 7 from J; bases not matched to a gene: 9. Germline CDR1 is GTSNPN and CDR2 is SVGIG (reference sequence).

The chain has TRBV7-2 and TRBJ2-1, with D maybe TRBD2 (5 bases). The CDR3 has 14 residues. V was cut by 7 bases and J by 1 base, with 11 bases left in between. Germline V gene data show CDR1 as SGHTA and CDR2 as FQGNSA. CDR3 nucleotide sequence: TGTGCCAGCAACAAGGACTTATCCTACAATGAGCAGTTCTTC. It specifies CASNKDLSYNEQFF.

This sequence joins TRBV7-8 and TRBJ2-5; no clear D gene. The CDR3 spans 15 residues. V was clipped by 5 bases and J by 3 bases, with 16 bases between them. Germline V gene sequence: CDR1 SGHVS, CDR2 FQNEAQ. CDR3 nucleotide sequence: TGTGCCAGCAGCCCAACCCGGACGGAGAAAGAGACCCAGTACTTC. Protein: CASSPTRTEKETQYF. The full variable domain, rest sourced from reference TRBV7-8 and TRBJ2-5, is GAGVSQSPRYKVAKRGQDVALRCDPISGHVSLFWYQQALGQGPEFLTYFQNEAQLDKSGLPSDRFFAERPEGSVSTLKIQRTQQEDSAVYLCASSPTRTEKETQYFGPGTRLLVL.